The 21 T cell receptor beta chains reported below all come from one sample, sequenced in a study of regulatory T cells in long-lasting Graves disease. Assembly of TCR beta libraries relied on iRepertoire HTBI primers together with Arm-PCR of CDR3 regions. TCRdb re-analysed the multiplex PCR reads in MiXCR, keeping a single row per CDR3 protein. The table has fewer than 650,000 distinct CDR3 sequences, 16% seen once. Sample time point: newly diagnosed GD, antithyroid drugs for less than 3 months. PBMC-extracted RNA yielded the TCR library. The same sample was also used in a study of T cells in Graves' hyperthyroidism and ophthalmopathy.

This specimen consisted of peripheral blood mononuclear cells (PBMCs), obtained at new diagnosis, from a patient treated with antithyroid drugs. The receptors derive from a woman aged 25-40 years with Graves disease.

The chain joins TRBV2 to TRBJ2-6, with D possibly being TRBD2 (6 bases). The V end lost 4 bases, the J end lost 8 bases, and 9 bases lay between the germline ends. CDR3 size: 13 residues. Germline CDR1 SNHLY, CDR2 FYNNEI. The CDR3: CASSAGGTNVLTF. CDR3 DNA sequence: TGTGCCAGCAGTGCGGGCGGGACCAACGTCCTGACTTTC.

This clonotype has a count of ten or more. The chain links TRBV28 to TRBJ2-7; D gene unclear. The germline V and J ends were trimmed by 6 bases and 6 bases, with 12 bases remaining between them. Germline V gene sequence: CDR1 MDHEN, CDR2 SYDVKM. The CDR3 loop spans 12 amino acids. DNA of the CDR3: TGTGCCAGCAGCGCCTCACCGCCCGAGCAGTACTTC. It specifies CASSASPPEQYF.

The chain combines TRBV5-1 with TRBJ2-1; 12 bases map to TRBD2. Per the germline V gene, CDR1 is SGHRS and CDR2 is YFSETQ. This CDR3 has 20 residues. V shed 4 bases and J 2 bases; nucleotides not matched to a gene: 16. The CDR3 sequence: CASSTRPGLAGDWTYNEQFF. For the CDR3, the DNA is TGCGCCAGCAGCACCCGACCGGGACTAGCGGGCGACTGGACCTACAATGAGCAGTTCTTC. Using reference TRBV5-1 and TRBJ2-1 for the parts outside the CDR3, the full variable domain is KAGVTQTPRYLIKTRGQQVTLSCSPISGHRSVSWYQQTPGQGLQFLFEYFSETQRNKGNFPGRFSGRQFSNSRSEMNVSTLELGDSALYLCASSTRPGLAGDWTYNEQFFGPGTRLTVL.

This clonotype was recorded many times. The chain employs TRBV9 and TRBJ2-7; D unresolved. The V and J ends lost 0 bases and 6 bases respectively, with 13 bases between them. The CDR3 length is 14 residues. Germline CDR1 reads SGDLS; CDR2 reads YYNGEE. The CDR3 here is CASSVEVVSGEQYF. CDR3 nucleotides: TGTGCCAGCAGCGTAGAGGTGGTGAGTGGCGAGCAGTACTTC.

The chain uses TRBV5-5 and TRBJ2-1, with 7 positions matching TRBD2. The CDR3 covers 15 residues. Germline CDR1 reads SGHKS; CDR2 reads YYEKEE (reference sequence). The trim removed 3 bases at V and 2 bases at J, leaving 5 bases unmatched. The DNA of the CDR3 is TGTGCCAGCAGCTGGGGAGGGCTCCCCTACAATGAGCAGTTCTTC. It yields the protein CASSWGGLPYNEQFF.

In this sample, this clonotype turned up many times. This chain uses TRBV3-1 with TRBJ2-5, with 12 bases lining up with TRBD1. V dropped 4 bases and J dropped 5; count of bases not matched to a gene: 8. Germline CDR1 is LGHDT and CDR2 is YNNKEL (reference sequence). The CDR3 totals 16 residues. The CDR3 here is CASSLRDRGRLETQYF. DNA of the CDR3: TGTGCCAGCAGCCTCCGGGACAGGGGGCGTCTGGAGACCCAGTACTTC.

This clonotype was counted between two and nine times. The rearrangement joins TRBV20-1 to TRBJ2-7, with 7 nucleotides matching TRBD2. This CDR3 comprises 14 residues. The germline CDR1 and CDR2 sequences are DFQATT and SNEGSKA (reference sequence). V lost 0 bases to trimming and J lost 3 bases; unmatched junction nucleotides: 5. The CDR3: CSARDPREGYEQYF. The CDR3 coding sequence is TGCAGTGCTAGAGACCCCAGGGAGGGCTACGAGCAGTACTTC.

This clonotype was seen many times. The chain links TRBV6-2 or TRBV6-3 to TRBJ1-2; perhaps TRBD1 as D (5 bases). Trimming left V 7 bases short and J 2 bases short, with 14 bases between. Germline V gene lookup returns CDR1 MNHEY and CDR2 SVGEGT. The length of the CDR3 is 14 residues. This CDR3 reads CASIQREGNYGYTF. In DNA, the CDR3 is TGTGCCAGCATTCAACGTGAGGGGAACTATGGCTACACCTTC.

This clonotype was counted ten times or more. The chain couples TRBV15 to TRBJ1-5; TRBD1 aligns across 7 bases. Unmatched junction bases numbered 6, after V lost 4 bases and J lost 6 bases. The germline V gene has CDR1 LNHNV and CDR2 YYDKDF (reference sequence). The CDR3 totals 14 residues. The CDR3 nucleotides read TGTGCCACCAGCACTAGACAGGGTTTTCAGCCCCAGCATTTT. Residues: CATSTRQGFQPQHF.

This clonotype showed up many times. The genes are TRBV12-3 or TRBV12-4 and TRBJ2-7; D is uncertain. The V gene lost 6 bases and the J gene lost 3 bases, with 12 bases spanning the gap. The length of the CDR3 is 13 residues. The CDR3 loop reads CASSPTHNYEQYF. Here the CDR3 DNA reads TGTGCCAGCAGCCCGACGCATAACTACGAGCAGTACTTC.

This clonotype was counted ten times or more. The CDR3 DNA reads as TGCAGCGTCCCCGGGACCGCCAACGAGCAGTACTTC. Translating gives CSVPGTANEQYF. This chain joins TRBV29-1 and TRBJ2-7, with D perhaps given as TRBD1 or TRBD2 (5 bases each). This CDR3 comprises 12 residues. Per germline, CDR1 SQVTM and CDR2 ANQGSEA. V lost 6 bases and J 5 bases, leaving 14 bases between the germline ends.

Concerning this clonotype: A much more abundant neighbour one base away suggests this may be a read error. The chain employs TRBV27 and TRBJ2-1; a weak D match, TRBD2 (6 bases). CDR3 length: 13 residues. Germline lookup yields CDR1 MNHEY and CDR2 SMNVEV (reference sequence). Trimming removed 5 bases at V and 7 bases at J, with 12 bases between. The CDR3 DNA reads TGTGCCAGCAGTACTGGCGGGGAAAATGAGCAGTTCTTC. This gives the protein CASSTGGENEQFF.

The chain recombines TRBV30 with TRBJ1-2, with 8 bases fitting TRBD1. V lost 5 bases and J lost 2; bases outside the gene matches: 10. This CDR3 has 15 amino acids. CDR1 and CDR2 from the germline V gene are GTSNPN and SVGIG (reference sequence). CDR3 amino acids: CAWVPGTGANYGYTF. In DNA, the CDR3 is TGTGCCTGGGTCCCCGGGACAGGAGCCAACTATGGCTACACCTTC.

This clonotype was detected only a few times. J is TRBJ2-7 and V is TRBV2, with D unclear. This CDR3 has 14 amino acids. The germline V and J ends were trimmed by 4 bases and 2 bases, with 12 bases remaining between them. Looked up from germline, CDR1 is SNHLY and CDR2 is FYNNEI. The CDR3 bases are TGTGCCAGCAGTGCGACCAGGACCGCCTACGAGCAGTACTTC. It translates to CASSATRTAYEQYF.

The sample holds a few counts of this clonotype. CDR3 residues: CASKEEKIVNQPQHF. The CDR3 bases are TGTGCCAGCAAGGAGGAAAAGATCGTAAATCAGCCCCAGCATTTT. The chain carries TRBV2 and TRBJ1-5; D not certain. Germline CDR1 reads SNHLY; CDR2 reads FYNNEI. With 7 bases removed from V and 4 bases from J, the gap between germline ends came to 17 bases. The CDR3 contains 15 residues.

V gene TRBV5-1 combines with J gene TRBJ1-3, with a tentative D call TRBD1 (6 bases). Germline CDR1 SGHRS, CDR2 YFSETQ. The V and J ends lost 0 bases and 6 bases respectively, with 13 bases between them. CDR3 length equals 15 residues. In DNA, the CDR3 is TGCGCCAGCAGCTTGGGCGGACAGACTAAAAACACCATATATTTT. Its protein product is CASSLGGQTKNTIYF.

The chain recombines TRBV19 with TRBJ2-3; D unresolved. Germline CDR1 reads LNHDA; CDR2 reads SQIVND (reference sequence). V was cut by 4 bases and J by 1 base, with 9 bases left in between. The CDR3 is 14 residues long. The CDR3 here is CASSTAMGTDTQYF. The CDR3 coding sequence is TGTGCCAGTAGTACGGCGATGGGCACAGATACGCAGTATTTT.

This clonotype has more than one count but fewer than ten. The rearrangement uses TRBV6-9 and TRBJ1-1; TRBD1 matches at 12 bases. The V and J ends lost 3 bases and 11 bases, in that order; junction bases with no gene match: 4. Germline assignment: CDR1 MNHGY and CDR2 SVAAGI. This CDR3 spans 13 amino acids. The CDR3 loop is CASSYGTGGKAFF. DNA of the CDR3: TGTGCCAGCAGTTACGGGACAGGGGGCAAGGCTTTCTTT.

This clonotype was found once. The chain has TRBV30 and TRBJ2-7, with a weak D call TRBD1 (6 bases). This CDR3 is built from 12 residues. The V gene's germline CDR1 is GTSNPN and CDR2 SVGIG (reference sequence). The V and J ends lost 4 bases and 9 bases respectively, with 16 bases between them. CDR3 nucleotide sequence: TGTGCCTGGACGCAGGGGAGATTTCGGCAGTACTTC. Amino acid sequence: CAWTQGRFRQYF.

At least ten counts were recorded for this clonotype. The chain joins TRBV6-5 to TRBJ2-7, with D possibly called TRBD1 or TRBD2 (6 bases each). The CDR3 sequence is 13 residues long. Deletions cut 3 bases from V and 4 bases from J, with 10 bases between. Germline V gene data show CDR1 as MNHEY and CDR2 as SVGAGI. The CDR3 coding sequence is TGTGCCAGCAGTTATAGGGGGACTTACGAGCAGTACTTC. Its translation: CASSYRGTYEQYF.

The table lists this clonotype with many counts. The chain links TRBV5-1 to TRBJ1-2; D is unclear. Germline CDR1 SGHRS, CDR2 YFSETQ. The CDR3 length is 14 residues. The V gene lost 0 bases and the J gene lost 5 bases, with 11 bases spanning the gap. The CDR3 here is CASSLADSAYGYTF. The CDR3 region has the DNA TGCGCCAGCAGCTTGGCCGACTCGGCTTATGGCTACACCTTC.